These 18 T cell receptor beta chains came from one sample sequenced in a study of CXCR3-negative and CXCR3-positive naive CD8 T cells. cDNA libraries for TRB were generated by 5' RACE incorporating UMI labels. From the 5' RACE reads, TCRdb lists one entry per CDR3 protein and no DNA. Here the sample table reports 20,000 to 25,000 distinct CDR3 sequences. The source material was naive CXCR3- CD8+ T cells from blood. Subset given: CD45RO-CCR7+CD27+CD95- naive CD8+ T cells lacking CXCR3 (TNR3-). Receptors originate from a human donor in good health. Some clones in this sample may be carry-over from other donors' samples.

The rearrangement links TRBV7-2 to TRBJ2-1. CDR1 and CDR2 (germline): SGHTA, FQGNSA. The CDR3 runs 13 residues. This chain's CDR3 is CASSLQTLNEQFF.

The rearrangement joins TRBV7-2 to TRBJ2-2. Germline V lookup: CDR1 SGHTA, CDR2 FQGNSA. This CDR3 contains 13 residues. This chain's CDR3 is CASSPGPTGELFF.

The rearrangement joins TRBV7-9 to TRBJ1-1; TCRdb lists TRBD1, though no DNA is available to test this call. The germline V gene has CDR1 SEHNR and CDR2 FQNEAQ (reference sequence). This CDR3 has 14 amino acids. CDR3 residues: CASSPPTGDTEAFF.

CDR3 loop: CASGTETGEQYF. The chain carries TRBV12-5 and TRBJ2-7. CDR1 is LGHNT and CDR2 is FRNRAP in the germline V gene. This CDR3 comprises 12 residues.

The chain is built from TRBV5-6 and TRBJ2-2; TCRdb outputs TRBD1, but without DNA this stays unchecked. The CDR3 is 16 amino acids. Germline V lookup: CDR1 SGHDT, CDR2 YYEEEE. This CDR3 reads CASSLVAGVVTGELFF.

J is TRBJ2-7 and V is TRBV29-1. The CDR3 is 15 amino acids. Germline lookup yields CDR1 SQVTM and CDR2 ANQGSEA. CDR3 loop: CSVEDQGMGSYEQYF.

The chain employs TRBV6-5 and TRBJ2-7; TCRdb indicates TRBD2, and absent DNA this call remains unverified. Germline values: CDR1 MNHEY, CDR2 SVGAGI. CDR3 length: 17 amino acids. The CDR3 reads CASSSRPRGPNSYEQYF.

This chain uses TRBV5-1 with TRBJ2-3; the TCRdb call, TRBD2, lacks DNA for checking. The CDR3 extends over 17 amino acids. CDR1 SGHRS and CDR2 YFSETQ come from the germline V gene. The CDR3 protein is CASSLDFQRGVPDTQYF.

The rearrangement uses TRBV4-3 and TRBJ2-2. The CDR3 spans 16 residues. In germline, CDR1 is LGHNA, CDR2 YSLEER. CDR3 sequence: CASSNGNSLNTGELFF.

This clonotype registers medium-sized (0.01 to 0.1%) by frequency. CDR3 residues: CASSQTQAGPGEQYF. The chain carries TRBV4-3 and TRBJ2-7; TCRdb returns TRBD1, unconfirmable since there is no DNA. The CDR3 spans 15 residues. In germline, CDR1 is LGHNA, CDR2 YSLEER.

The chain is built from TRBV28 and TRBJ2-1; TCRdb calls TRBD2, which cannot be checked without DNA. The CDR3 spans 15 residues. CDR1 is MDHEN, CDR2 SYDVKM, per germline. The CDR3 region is CASSFRGPSYNEQFF.

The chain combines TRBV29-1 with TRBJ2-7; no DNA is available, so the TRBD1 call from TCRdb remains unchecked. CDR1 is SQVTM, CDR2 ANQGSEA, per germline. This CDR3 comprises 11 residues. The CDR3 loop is CSARVHYEQYF.

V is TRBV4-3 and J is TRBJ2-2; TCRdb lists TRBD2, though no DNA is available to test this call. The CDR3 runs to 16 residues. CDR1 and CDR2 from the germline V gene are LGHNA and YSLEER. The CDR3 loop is CASSQARAGGPGELFF.

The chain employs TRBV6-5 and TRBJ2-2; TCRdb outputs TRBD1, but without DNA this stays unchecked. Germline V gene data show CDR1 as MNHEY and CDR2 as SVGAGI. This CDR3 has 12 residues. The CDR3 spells CASRQGIGELFF.

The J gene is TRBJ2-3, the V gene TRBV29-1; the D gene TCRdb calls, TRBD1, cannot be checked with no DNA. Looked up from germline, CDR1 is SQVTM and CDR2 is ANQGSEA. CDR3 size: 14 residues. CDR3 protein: CSVEKGQLTDTQYF.

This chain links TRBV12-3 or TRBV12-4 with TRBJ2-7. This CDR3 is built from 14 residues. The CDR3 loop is CASSPDTWSDEQYF.

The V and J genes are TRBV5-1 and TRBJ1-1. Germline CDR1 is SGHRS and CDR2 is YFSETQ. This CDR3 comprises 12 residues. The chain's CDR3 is CASSFRGDEAFF.

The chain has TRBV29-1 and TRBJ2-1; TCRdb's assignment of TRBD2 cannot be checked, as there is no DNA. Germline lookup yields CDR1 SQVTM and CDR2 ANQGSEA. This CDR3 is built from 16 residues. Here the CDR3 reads CSVEVPSGADHGEQFF.